The 21 T cell receptor beta chains given below trace back to one sample, sequenced in a study of monozygotic twins with inflammatory bowel disease. For each CDR3 protein, TCRdb gives one entry from its re-call of the 5' RACE reads, without DNA. Its table records more than 300,000 distinct CDR3 sequences. Sequencing used blood. Receptor source: a human donor with ulcerative colitis or Crohn's disease, or a healthy co-twin of an affected twin (not recorded which).

This sequence joins TRBV29-1 and TRBJ2-5; TCRdb returns TRBD1, unconfirmable since there is no DNA. This CDR3 is built from 12 residues. CDR1 and CDR2 from the germline V gene are SQVTM and ANQGSEA. This CDR3 is CSAAGGEETQYF.

The chain has TRBV6-6 and TRBJ2-7. Germline values: CDR1 MNHNY, CDR2 SVGAGI (reference sequence). This CDR3 region has 13 residues. The CDR3: CASSYLLTYEQYF.

The rearrangement joins TRBV4-1 to TRBJ2-1; with no DNA, the TCRdb D assignment of TRBD2 cannot be verified. Germline assignment: CDR1 MGHRA and CDR2 YSYEKL. This CDR3 region has 20 residues. CDR3 sequence reads: CASSQEMRLAGTSSYNEQFF.

The chain recombines TRBV4-3 with TRBJ1-6. The CDR3 runs to 16 residues. From germline, CDR1 is LGHNA and CDR2 YSLEER. CDR3 sequence: CAASQEGLTLNSPLHF.

This chain's CDR3 is CASSLTQGARETQYF. The chain combines TRBV6-2 or TRBV6-3 with TRBJ2-5; as DNA is missing, the TRBD1 call by TCRdb cannot be tested. CDR3 length: 15 residues. In germline, CDR1 is MNHEY, CDR2 SVGEGT.

This chain connects TRBV3-1 to TRBJ2-7; checking the TCRdb D call of TRBD1 is not possible without DNA. The CDR3 contains 16 residues. Germline CDR1 LGHDT, CDR2 YNNKEL (reference sequence). The CDR3: CASSTTSPAAGDEQYF.

The rearrangement links TRBV6-1 to TRBJ2-2; lacking DNA, the TRBD2 call made by TCRdb goes unchecked. There are 14 residues in the CDR3. CDR1 is MNHNS and CDR2 is SASEGT in the germline V gene. The CDR3 sequence is CASSSADYTGELFF.

This chain uses TRBV9 with TRBJ2-3. CDR3 length equals 13 residues. Germline CDR1 is SGDLS and CDR2 is YYNGEE. The CDR3 sequence is CASSVAPADTQYF.

The rearrangement joins TRBV4-3 to TRBJ1-1; without DNA, the TCRdb call of TRBD1 cannot be checked. The CDR3 length is 14 residues. Germline V CDR1 and CDR2: LGHNA, YSLEER. The CDR3: CASSQEEGVTEAFF.

J is TRBJ2-2 and V is TRBV20-1; TCRdb proposes TRBD1, but this gene call is untestable without DNA. The CDR3 extends over 16 amino acids. Germline V gene data show CDR1 as DFQATT and CDR2 as SNEGSKA (reference sequence). The CDR3 here is CSASRQDRGVPGELFF.

J is TRBJ1-2 and V is TRBV4-1. Germline CDR1 MGHRA, CDR2 YSYEKL. The CDR3 covers 12 residues. The CDR3 region is CASSPPLVGYTF.

The gene calls are TRBV18 and TRBJ2-6. The CDR3 is 14 residues long. Germline V CDR1 and CDR2: KGHSH, LQKENI. The CDR3 loop reads CASSPGVGANVLTF. Using reference TRBV18 and TRBJ2-6 for the parts outside the CDR3, the full variable domain is NAGVMQNPRHLVRRRGQEARLRCSPMKGHSHVYWYRQLPEEGLKFMVYLQKENIIDESGMPKERFSAEFPKEGPSILRIQQVVRGDSAAYFCASSPGVGANVLTFGAGSRLTVL.

This chain links TRBV20-1 with TRBJ1-4; the TCRdb call, TRBD1, lacks DNA for checking. The CDR3 consists of 13 residues. CDR1 DFQATT and CDR2 SNEGSKA come from the germline V gene (reference sequence). This CDR3 is CSASRTALKKLFF.

V usage is TRBV5-1 and J usage is TRBJ2-6; absent DNA, TCRdb's TRBD1 call cannot be checked. Germline-derived CDR1 and CDR2 are SGHRS and YFSETQ. This CDR3 region has 14 residues. The CDR3 reads CASFAVAGANVLTF. Full variable domain (remainder filled in from reference TRBV5-1 and TRBJ2-6): KAGVTQTPRYLIKTRGQQVTLSCSPISGHRSVSWYQQTPGQGLQFLFEYFSETQRNKGNFPGRFSGRQFSNSRSEMNVSTLELGDSALYLCASFAVAGANVLTFGAGSRLTVL.

The chain couples TRBV6-2 or TRBV6-3 to TRBJ2-3; lacking DNA, the TRBD2 call made by TCRdb goes unchecked. Germline V CDR1 and CDR2: MNHEY, SVGEGT. The CDR3 runs to 15 residues. This CDR3 reads CASRLAGGRSDTQYF.

The chain couples TRBV5-6 to TRBJ2-1; checking the TCRdb D call of TRBD2 is not possible without DNA. The CDR3 contains 15 residues. Germline lookup yields CDR1 SGHDT and CDR2 YYEEEE. CDR3 protein: CASSLAVYGESEQFF.

The chain uses TRBV9 and TRBJ2-1. From germline, CDR1 is SGDLS and CDR2 YYNGEE. The CDR3 sequence is 14 residues long. CDR3 loop: CASSVVSGNNEQFF.

The rearrangement uses TRBV28 and TRBJ2-7; TCRdb's D call of TRBD1 is untestable without DNA. CDR1 and CDR2 from the germline V gene are MDHEN and SYDVKM. This CDR3 comprises 13 residues. The CDR3 sequence: CASRSGQNYEQYF.

V gene TRBV4-3 combines with J gene TRBJ2-1. Germline loops: CDR1 LGHNA, CDR2 YSLEER. This CDR3 has 15 residues. The CDR3 reads CASSQDPQEYNEQFF.

V gene TRBV12-3 or TRBV12-4 combines with J gene TRBJ2-2; TCRdb's assignment of TRBD1 cannot be checked, as there is no DNA. This CDR3 spans 16 amino acids. The CDR3: CASRKYGGADTGELFF.

The chain is built from TRBV29-1 and TRBJ1-5; TCRdb's D gene call, TRBD1, goes unchecked for lack of DNA. This CDR3 region has 15 residues. CDR1 and CDR2 from the germline V gene are SQVTM and ANQGSEA. CDR3: CSVTDREDSNQPQHF. Full variable domain (rest looked up from reference TRBV29-1 and TRBJ1-5): SAVISQKPSRDICQRGTSLTIQCQVDSQVTMMFWYRQQPGQSLTLIATANQGSEATYESGFVIDKFPISRPNLTFSTLTVSNMSPEDSSIYLCSVTDREDSNQPQHFGDGTRLSIL.